This TCR beta chain came from a study of circulating and synovial CD4+ cells in juvenile arthritis. TCRdb keeps only in-frame clones here, not all; method: immunoSEQ multiplex PCR. There are some 35,000 clones in the sample; nearly 97% occur only once, and less than 0.2% lies in the top ten. This CDR3 has 17 residues. The ends were cut back, 5 bases at V and 0 bases at J, with 17 bases in the middle. Germline loops: CDR1 LNHDA, CDR2 SQIVND (reference sequence). Samples derive from patients with active juvenile idiopathic arthritis. The material sequenced was CD4+ T cells from blood. The clonotype comes from a human donor with juvenile idiopathic arthritis. The genes are TRBV19 and TRBJ1-5; the D is unclear. The DNA for the CDR3 is TGTGCCAGTAGTGCCGACGAGCGGGGTTATAGCAATCAGCCCCAGCATTTT. This codes for CASSADERGYSNQPQHF.